This T cell receptor beta chain emerged from a study of T cells after yellow fever vaccination. Findings and limits, study-wide: Secondary responses were weaker yet peaked faster, day 5 versus 15. There was a possibility that FACS-sorted repertoires contained abundant clonotypes contaminating from the bulk population. Among all clonotypes, a small share was observed in both CD4 and CD8 compartments.

TCR cDNA was made by 5'RACE template switching, adding a universal primer site and UMIs. TCRdb re-called the 5' RACE reads with MiXCR, one entry per CDR3 protein. The repertoire holds 300,000 or so distinct CDR3 sequences, with about an eighth as singletons. This clonotype appeared a few times. What it recognizes is unknown. The V gene's germline CDR1 is MNHNY and CDR2 SVGAGI (reference sequence). Trimming removed 2 bases from V and 5 bases from J, with 7 bases in between. The CDR3 consists of 13 residues. The sequence was collected from a man aged 25 to 40 who received the YFV17D yellow fever vaccine. Sequencing used CD4+ T cells sorted from PBMCs, obtained 45 days after the yellow fever booster vaccination. The chain combines TRBV6-6 with TRBJ2-1; D not certain. CDR3 DNA: TGTGCCAGCAGTTACCCGAGGAACAATGAGCAGTTCTTC. Protein sequence: CASSYPRNNEQFF.